What follows are 22 T cell receptor beta chains derived from one specimen sequenced in a study of T cells in Graves' hyperthyroidism and ophthalmopathy. Researchers took RNA transcripts and amplified the TCR beta CDR3 regions from them. The HTBI set primed first-round TCR CDR3 RT-PCR. From the multiplex PCR reads, TCRdb called clonotypes with MiXCR, one entry per CDR3 protein. The data show about 250,000 distinct CDR3 sequences, roughly 22% seen once. The specimen sequenced was blood. Receptors were obtained from a woman aged 40 to 50 with Graves' ophthalmopathy.

This chain connects TRBV7-2 to TRBJ2-7, with 7 bases that match TRBD1. With V trimmed by 5 bases and J by 5 bases, 12 bases remained unmatched. This CDR3 has 15 residues. Germline CDR1 and CDR2: SGHTA and FQGNSA. CDR3 in amino acids: CASSRTRQGGDEQYF. The CDR3 DNA sequence: TGTGCCAGCAGCCGCACCCGACAGGGTGGGGACGAGCAGTACTTC.

The genes are TRBV6-1 and TRBJ1-5; TRBD1 aligns across 9 bases. With V trimmed by 6 bases and J by 6 bases, 15 bases remained unmatched. There are 17 residues in the CDR3. Germline V lookup: CDR1 MNHNS, CDR2 SASEGT. This CDR3 is CASRFGPGQGFRQPQHF. The CDR3 nucleotides read TGTGCCAGCAGATTTGGACCTGGACAGGGGTTTCGTCAGCCCCAGCATTTT.

This clonotype was detected ten times or more. The chain employs TRBV4-1 and TRBJ2-7; D gene unclear. CDR3 length: 16 amino acids. V dropped 1 base and J dropped 0 bases, with 13 bases sitting between them. Germline assignment: CDR1 MGHRA and CDR2 YSYEKL. The CDR3 region is CASSQGPSPSSYEQYF. The DNA for the CDR3 is TGCGCCAGCAGCCAAGGGCCGAGCCCGAGCTCCTACGAGCAGTACTTC.

The rearrangement joins TRBV6-1 to TRBJ1-1; D is possibly TRBD1 (6 bases). CDR1 and CDR2 from the germline V gene are MNHNS and SASEGT. The length of the CDR3 is 12 residues. Trimming took 7 bases from V and 8 from J, leaving 14 bases between them. In DNA form, the CDR3 reads TGTGCCAGCACCAAATGGGGGGCGGAAGCTTTCTTT. The encoded protein is CASTKWGAEAFF.

There are many counts of this clonotype. The chain joins TRBV18 to TRBJ2-7; D might be TRBD1 or TRBD2, each matching 5 bases. There are 15 residues in the CDR3. Per germline, CDR1 KGHSH and CDR2 LQKENI. V lost 3 bases, J lost 0 bases, and 12 bases lay in between. The CDR3 DNA reads as TGTGCCAGCTCACCGCCGGGACGGGTCTCCTACGAGCAGTACTTC. It codes for CASSPPGRVSYEQYF.

The table lists this clonotype with many counts. The chain combines TRBV6-1 with TRBJ1-5; D perhaps matches TRBD1 (5 bases). Germline V gives CDR1 MNHNS, CDR2 SASEGT. The germline V and J ends were trimmed by 6 bases and 0 bases, with 12 bases remaining between them. The CDR3 runs 15 residues. The CDR3 DNA follows: TGTGCCAGCAGCGTCGGGACGGATAGCAATCAGCCCCAGCATTTT. This sequence encodes CASSVGTDSNQPQHF.

Ten or more counts support this clonotype. The chain carries TRBV5-1 and TRBJ1-1, with D hard to call. V gave up 4 bases and J gave up 3 bases, with 16 bases separating them. The germline V gene has CDR1 SGHRS and CDR2 YFSETQ. The CDR3 length is 15 residues. CDR3 sequence reads: CASSIAFLEDTEAFF. DNA of the CDR3: TGCGCCAGCAGCATTGCGTTCTTGGAAGACACTGAAGCTTTCTTT.

This chain joins TRBV12-3 or TRBV12-4 and TRBJ1-5; a weak D match, TRBD1 (6 bases). The CDR3 extends over 14 amino acids. V lost 7 bases and J lost 1, with 11 bases in between. The CDR3 is CASTQGSSNQPQHF. The CDR3 nucleotides read TGTGCCAGCACCCAGGGGTCAAGCAATCAGCCCCAGCATTTT.

In the case of this clonotype: At one boundary the junction diverges from the germline segment, which might be a read error. The V and J genes are TRBV10-3 and TRBJ2-7; D perhaps matches TRBD1 (6 bases). The CDR3 has 17 residues. Germline loops: CDR1 ENHRY, CDR2 SYGVKD. The CDR3 region has the DNA TGTGCCATCAGTGAGTCTCCAGGCCCGGACAGCTCCTACGAGCAGTGCTTC. This encodes CAISESPGPDSSYEQCF.

This clonotype was observed at least ten times. The chain recombines TRBV3-1 with TRBJ2-5; 13 nucleotides line up with TRBD2. CDR1 and CDR2 from the germline V gene are LGHDT and YNNKEL (reference sequence). The CDR3 runs 16 residues. Germline trimming cut 3 bases from V and 5 bases from J; bases unmatched to any gene: 6. The CDR3 sequence: CASSHTLAGGPETQYF. As DNA, the CDR3 is TGTGCCAGCAGCCACACACTAGCGGGAGGGCCGGAGACCCAGTACTTC.

The genes are TRBV12-3 or TRBV12-4 and TRBJ1-2; unclear D gene. This CDR3 spans 13 amino acids. With 2 bases removed from V and 1 base from J, the gap between germline ends came to 5 bases. CDR3 DNA: TGTGCCAGCAGTTTACAGGTTAACTATGGCTACACCTTC. The encoded protein is CASSLQVNYGYTF.

This sequence joins TRBV6-5 and TRBJ1-1; TRBD1 is a possible D gene (6 bases). The V end was cut by 5 bases, the J end by 7 bases, with 20 bases between. This CDR3 has 15 amino acids. Germline V gives CDR1 MNHEY, CDR2 SVGAGI. The CDR3 sequence: CASSPEYRVAGEAFF. The CDR3 bases are TGTGCCAGCAGTCCCGAGTACAGGGTAGCAGGTGAAGCTTTCTTT.

This clonotype was counted many times. The rearrangement links TRBV20-1 to TRBJ2-5, with 15 bases aligning to TRBD2. Trimming at V came to 0 bases and at J to 5 bases, leaving 10 bases not matched to a gene. There are 18 residues in the CDR3. In germline, CDR1 is DFQATT, CDR2 SNEGSKA (reference sequence). CDR3 nucleotide sequence: TGCAGTGCTAGAGATCCGGGACTAGCGGGAGGAGTGAAGGAGACCCAGTACTTC. As protein: CSARDPGLAGGVKETQYF.

This clonotype has at least ten counts. The V call is TRBV12-3 or TRBV12-4, the J call TRBJ2-2; possible D gene TRBD1, 5 bases. The CDR3 contains 17 residues. Trimming took off 5 bases at V and 0 bases at J, with 16 bases between the two ends. The CDR3 reads CASSIDLGHSNTGELFF. CDR3 DNA sequence: TGTGCCAGCAGTATCGATCTCGGACATTCGAACACCGGGGAGCTGTTTTTT.

At least ten counts were recorded for this clonotype. The chain uses TRBV24-1 and TRBJ1-2; 10 nucleotides align to TRBD1. CDR3 size: 17 residues. Germline values: CDR1 KGHDR, CDR2 SFDVKD. V lost 4 bases to trimming and J lost 7 bases; unmatched junction nucleotides: 14. The CDR3 region has the DNA TGTGCCACCAGTGACCGGAAGGGGGACAGGGGTATCTTTGGCTACACCTTC. It codes for CATSDRKGDRGIFGYTF.

This clonotype was counted ten times or more. The V gene is TRBV3-1, the J gene TRBJ1-1, with a weak D call TRBD1 (6 bases). V lost 5 bases to trimming and J lost 1 base, with 11 bases between them. The CDR3 loop spans 14 amino acids. Germline CDR1 and CDR2: LGHDT and YNNKEL (reference sequence). As DNA, the CDR3 is TGTGCCAGCAGCGCCCGGACAGCGAACACTGAAGCTTTCTTT. Translation gives CASSARTANTEAFF.

This sequence joins TRBV28 and TRBJ1-1; the match to TRBD1 covers 7 bases. There are 14 residues in the CDR3. The V and J ends lost 2 bases and 11 bases, in that order; junction bases with no gene match: 11. Germline V lookup: CDR1 MDHEN, CDR2 SYDVKM. The CDR3 spells CASSLEQGNRRAFF. CDR3 sequence (DNA): TGTGCCAGCAGTTTAGAACAGGGGAACCGTCGGGCTTTCTTT.

The sample holds a few counts of this clonotype. The chain links TRBV14 to TRBJ2-5; D gene uncertain. From germline, CDR1 is SGHDN and CDR2 FVKESK. V was pared by 3 bases and J by 1 base, with 9 bases between. The CDR3 has 14 residues. The DNA of the CDR3 is TGTGCCAGCAGCCACCTTGACTTCCAAGAGACCCAGTACTTC. Residues: CASSHLDFQETQYF.

This clonotype was observed many times. The chain joins TRBV28 to TRBJ1-2; D may be TRBD1 (6 bases). This CDR3 contains 15 residues. Trimming cost V 5 bases and J 8 bases, with 21 bases left between them. Germline V gene sequence: CDR1 MDHEN, CDR2 SYDVKM. CDR3 nucleotide sequence: TGTGCCAGCAGTAACCGGGGCAGGGGATTCGCAGGCTACACCTTC. Encoded protein: CASSNRGRGFAGYTF.

This clonotype was counted many times. The chain is built from TRBV27 and TRBJ1-5; no definite D call. The V end was cut by 5 bases, the J end by 4 bases, with 15 bases between. The CDR3 has 15 amino acids. Germline CDR1 is MNHEY and CDR2 is SMNVEV (reference sequence). The CDR3 protein is CASSPGFWLNQPQHF. The CDR3 bases are TGTGCCAGCAGTCCAGGTTTTTGGCTTAATCAGCCCCAGCATTTT.

This clonotype was recorded many times. V usage is TRBV20-1 and J usage is TRBJ1-1; D is unclear. The CDR3 extends over 14 amino acids. V lost 0 bases, J lost 5 bases, and 13 bases lay in between. The germline CDR1 and CDR2 sequences are DFQATT and SNEGSKA (reference sequence). Here the CDR3 reads CSARDPTDLTEAFF. The CDR3 DNA reads TGCAGTGCTAGAGATCCCACAGACCTTACTGAAGCTTTCTTT.

There are many counts of this clonotype. The rearrangement joins TRBV7-1 to TRBJ2-3, with 10 bases identical to TRBD1. TRBV7-1 is identified as an open reading frame with a role that is uncertain. V lost 2 bases, J lost 3 bases, and 14 bases stayed unmatched. This CDR3 is 19 amino acids long. The CDR3 DNA sequence: TGTGCCAGCAGCTCACGACAGGGGGCAGGGGGCGGGAGGACAGATACGCAGTATTTT. Translation gives CASSSRQGAGGGRTDTQYF.